This T cell receptor beta chain was documented in a study of shared clonotypes between healthy human individuals. V dropped 2 bases and J dropped 5 bases, with 3 bases sitting between them. This CDR3 contains 11 residues. The germline CDR1 and CDR2 sequences are MDHEN and SYDVKM. Study outcomes and limitations: A reduction in generation probabilities was seen for non-shared clonotypes relative to those shared by all four donors.

In the case of this clone: Its antigen is as yet unknown.

CD45RO-negative, CCR7-positively selected cells formed the naive CD8 fraction, excluding terminally differentiated effector memory CD45RA+ cells. Profiled with immunoSEQ multiplex PCR; TCRdb holds only in-frame clones, not every one. Seen here are about 2.1 million clones, 93% observed once, and the top ten hold approximately 1.6%. The chain carries TRBV28 and TRBJ2-5; D gene uncertain. The clonotype originates from a young man in good health. Some clones in this sample may be carry-over from other donors' samples. Sequenced input: naive CD8+ T cells from PBMCs. The CDR3 spells CASSLIETQYF. CDR3 nucleotide sequence: TGTGCCAGCAGTTTAATTGAGACCCAGTACTTC.